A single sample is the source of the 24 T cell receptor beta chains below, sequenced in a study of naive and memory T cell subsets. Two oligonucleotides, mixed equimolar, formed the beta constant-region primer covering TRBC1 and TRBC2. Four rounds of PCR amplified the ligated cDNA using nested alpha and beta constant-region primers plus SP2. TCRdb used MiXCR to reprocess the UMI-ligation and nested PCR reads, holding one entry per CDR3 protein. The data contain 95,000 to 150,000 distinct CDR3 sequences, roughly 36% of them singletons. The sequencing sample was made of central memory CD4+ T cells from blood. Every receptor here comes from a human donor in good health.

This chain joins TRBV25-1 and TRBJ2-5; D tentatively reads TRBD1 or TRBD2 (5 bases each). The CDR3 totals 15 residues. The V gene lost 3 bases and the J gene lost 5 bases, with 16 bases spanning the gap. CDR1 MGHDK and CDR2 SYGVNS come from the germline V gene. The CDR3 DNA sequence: TGTGCCAGCAGTGAGGGTAACGGGACGCTGGAGACCCAGTACTTC. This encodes CASSEGNGTLETQYF.

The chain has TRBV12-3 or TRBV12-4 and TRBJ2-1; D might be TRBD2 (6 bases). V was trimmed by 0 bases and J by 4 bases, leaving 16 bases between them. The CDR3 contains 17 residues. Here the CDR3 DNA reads TGTGCCAGCAGTTTAGCTGGGGCCGGGGGTAGGTACAATGAGCAGTTCTTC. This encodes CASSLAGAGGRYNEQFF.

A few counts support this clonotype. This CDR3 reads CSVDLRGEVEQFF. The CDR3 DNA is TGCAGCGTTGACCTCCGGGGAGAGGTTGAGCAGTTCTTC. The genes are TRBV29-1 and TRBJ2-1, with TRBD2 as a possible D gene (5 bases). Germline lookup yields CDR1 SQVTM and CDR2 ANQGSEA. The CDR3 consists of 13 residues. V was trimmed by 3 bases and J by 9 bases, leaving 15 bases between them.

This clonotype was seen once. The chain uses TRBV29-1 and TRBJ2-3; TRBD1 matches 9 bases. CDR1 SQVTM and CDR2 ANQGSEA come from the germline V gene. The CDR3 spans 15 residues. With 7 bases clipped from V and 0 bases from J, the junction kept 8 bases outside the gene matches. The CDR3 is CSGRQGGFSTDTQYF. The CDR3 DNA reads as TGCAGCGGACGACAGGGGGGATTTAGCACAGATACGCAGTATTTT.

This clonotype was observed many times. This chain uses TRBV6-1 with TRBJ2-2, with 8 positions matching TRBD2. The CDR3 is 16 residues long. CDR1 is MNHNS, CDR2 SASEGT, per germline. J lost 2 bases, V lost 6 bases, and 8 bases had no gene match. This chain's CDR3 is CASRELGTRNTGELFF. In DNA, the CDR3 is TGTGCCAGCAGGGAGCTCGGGACTAGAAACACCGGGGAGCTGTTTTTT.

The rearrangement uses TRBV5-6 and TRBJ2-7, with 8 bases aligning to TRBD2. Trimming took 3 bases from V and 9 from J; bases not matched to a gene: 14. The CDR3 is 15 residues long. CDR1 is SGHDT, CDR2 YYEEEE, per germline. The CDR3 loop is CASSSPGGPEWGQYF. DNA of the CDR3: TGTGCCAGCAGCTCGCCGGGGGGGCCAGAGTGGGGGCAGTACTTC. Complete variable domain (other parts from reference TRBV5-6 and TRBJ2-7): DAGVTQSPTHLIKTRGQQVTLRCSPKSGHDTVSWYQQALGQGPQFIFQYYEEEERQRGNFPDRFSGHQFPNYSSELNVNALLLGDSALYLCASSSPGGPEWGQYFGPGTRLTVT.

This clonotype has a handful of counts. This CDR3 reads CASRHKPDTNSIQFF. The CDR3 DNA follows: TGTGCCAGCAGACATAAACCGGACACCAACAGTATCCAGTTCTTC. The gene calls are TRBV6-5 and TRBJ2-1; D is perhaps TRBD1 (5 bases). V was trimmed by 6 bases and J by 13 bases, leaving 25 bases between them. CDR1 and CDR2 (germline): MNHEY, SVGAGI. This CDR3 spans 15 amino acids.

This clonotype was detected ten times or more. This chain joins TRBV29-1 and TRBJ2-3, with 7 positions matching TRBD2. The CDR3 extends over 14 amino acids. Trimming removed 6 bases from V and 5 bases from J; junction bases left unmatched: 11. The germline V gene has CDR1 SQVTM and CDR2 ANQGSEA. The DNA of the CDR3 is TGCAGCGTCAGAGCGGGGTCCTCGATAGATACGCAGTATTTT. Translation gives CSVRAGSSIDTQYF.

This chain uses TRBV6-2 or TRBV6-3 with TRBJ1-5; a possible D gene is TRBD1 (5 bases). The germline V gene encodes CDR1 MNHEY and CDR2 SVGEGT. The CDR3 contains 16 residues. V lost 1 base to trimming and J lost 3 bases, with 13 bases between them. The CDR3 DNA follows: TGTGCCAGCAGTTACTATGCGGGACTCAACAATCAGCCCCAGCATTTT. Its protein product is CASSYYAGLNNQPQHF.

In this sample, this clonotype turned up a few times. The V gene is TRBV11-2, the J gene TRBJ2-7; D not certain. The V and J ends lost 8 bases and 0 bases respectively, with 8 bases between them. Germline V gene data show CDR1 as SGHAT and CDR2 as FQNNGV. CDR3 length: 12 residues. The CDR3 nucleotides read TGTGCCAGCGGCAGATTCTCCTACGAGCAGTACTTC. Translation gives CASGRFSYEQYF.

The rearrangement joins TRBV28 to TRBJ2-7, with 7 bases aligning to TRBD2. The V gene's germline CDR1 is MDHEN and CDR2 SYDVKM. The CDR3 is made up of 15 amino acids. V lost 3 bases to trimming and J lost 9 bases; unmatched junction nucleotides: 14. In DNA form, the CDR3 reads TGTGCCAGCAGTTTGGGAGGGTGGGCTCTACGATTGCAGTACTTC. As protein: CASSLGGWALRLQYF.

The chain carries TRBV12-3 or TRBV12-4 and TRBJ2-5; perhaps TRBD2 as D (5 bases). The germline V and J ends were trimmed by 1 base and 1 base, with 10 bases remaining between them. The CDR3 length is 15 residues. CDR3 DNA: TGTGCCAGCAGTTTAGGGCATGCGGGCCAAGAGACCCAGTACTTC. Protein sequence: CASSLGHAGQETQYF.

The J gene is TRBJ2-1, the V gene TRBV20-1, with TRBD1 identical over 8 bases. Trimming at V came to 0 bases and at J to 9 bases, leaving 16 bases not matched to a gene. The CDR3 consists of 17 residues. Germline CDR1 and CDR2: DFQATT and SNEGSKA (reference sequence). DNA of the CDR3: TGCAGTGCTAGAGACGCACCCCGGGACAGGTCTTTAGGTGAGCAGTTCTTC. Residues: CSARDAPRDRSLGEQFF.

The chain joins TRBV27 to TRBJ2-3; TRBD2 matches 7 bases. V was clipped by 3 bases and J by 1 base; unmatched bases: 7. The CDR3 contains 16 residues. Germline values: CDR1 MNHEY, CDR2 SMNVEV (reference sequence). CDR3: CASSLGGNLRTDTQYF. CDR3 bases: TGTGCCAGCAGTTTGGGGGGGAACCTTCGCACAGATACGCAGTATTTT.

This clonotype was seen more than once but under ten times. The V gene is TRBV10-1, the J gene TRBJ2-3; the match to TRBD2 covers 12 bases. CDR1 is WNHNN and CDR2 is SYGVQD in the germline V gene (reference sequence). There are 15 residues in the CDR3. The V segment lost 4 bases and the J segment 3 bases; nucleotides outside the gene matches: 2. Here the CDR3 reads CASSATSGRTDTQYF. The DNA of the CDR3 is TGCGCCAGCAGTGCGACTAGCGGGAGAACAGATACGCAGTATTTT.

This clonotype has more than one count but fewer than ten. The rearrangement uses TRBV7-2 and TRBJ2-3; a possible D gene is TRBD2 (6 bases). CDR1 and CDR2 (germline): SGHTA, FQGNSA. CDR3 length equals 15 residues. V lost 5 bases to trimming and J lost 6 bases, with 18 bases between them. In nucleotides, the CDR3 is TGTGCCAGCAGCCGAGGGGACTTACAATCCGATACGCAGTATTTT. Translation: CASSRGDLQSDTQYF. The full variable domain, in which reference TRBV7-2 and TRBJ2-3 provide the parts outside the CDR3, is GAGVSQSPSNKVTEKGKDVELRCDPISGHTALYWYRQSLGQGLEFLIYFQGNSAPDKSGLPSDRFSAERTGGSVSTLTIQRTQQEDSAVYLCASSRGDLQSDTQYFGPGTRLTVL.

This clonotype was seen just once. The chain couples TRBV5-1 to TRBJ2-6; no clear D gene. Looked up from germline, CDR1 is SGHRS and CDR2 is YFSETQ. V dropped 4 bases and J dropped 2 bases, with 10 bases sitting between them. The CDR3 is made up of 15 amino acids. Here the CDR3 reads CASSREVAGANVLTF. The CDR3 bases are TGCGCCAGCAGCCGCGAAGTAGCTGGGGCCAACGTCCTGACTTTC.

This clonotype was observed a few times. The CDR3 nucleotides are TGCAGTGCTAGCAGGGACAATTACAATGAGCAGTTCTTC. This translates into CSASRDNYNEQFF. The chain joins TRBV20-1 to TRBJ2-1, with D possibly TRBD1 on 6 matching bases. Germline V lookup: CDR1 DFQATT, CDR2 SNEGSKA (reference sequence). V was cut by 3 bases and J by 4 bases, with 10 bases left in between. The CDR3 spans 13 residues.

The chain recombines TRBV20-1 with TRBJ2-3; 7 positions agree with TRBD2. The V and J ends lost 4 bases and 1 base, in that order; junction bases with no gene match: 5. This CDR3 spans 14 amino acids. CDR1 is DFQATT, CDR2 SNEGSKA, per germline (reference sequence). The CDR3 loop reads CSAISSGRTDTQYF. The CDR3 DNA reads TGCAGTGCTATTTCTAGCGGCCGCACAGATACGCAGTATTTT.

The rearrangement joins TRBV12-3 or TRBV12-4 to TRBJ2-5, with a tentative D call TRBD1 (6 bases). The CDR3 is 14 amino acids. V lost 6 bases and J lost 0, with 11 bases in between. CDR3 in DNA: TGTGCCAGCAGGCTTAGACAGGACCAAGAGACCCAGTACTTC. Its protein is CASRLRQDQETQYF.

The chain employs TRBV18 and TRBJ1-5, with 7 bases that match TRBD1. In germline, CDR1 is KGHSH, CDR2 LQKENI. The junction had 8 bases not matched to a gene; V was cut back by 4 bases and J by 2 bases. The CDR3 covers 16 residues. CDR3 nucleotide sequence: TGTGCCAGCTCACTCATACGACAGGGCGGCAATCAGCCCCAGCATTTT. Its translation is CASSLIRQGGNQPQHF.

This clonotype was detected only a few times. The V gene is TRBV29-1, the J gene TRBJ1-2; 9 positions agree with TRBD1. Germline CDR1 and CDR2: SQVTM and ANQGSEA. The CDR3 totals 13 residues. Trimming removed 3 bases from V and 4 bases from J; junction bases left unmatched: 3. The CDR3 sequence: CSVDQTGGYGYTF. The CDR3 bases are TGCAGCGTTGACCAGACAGGGGGCTATGGCTACACCTTC.

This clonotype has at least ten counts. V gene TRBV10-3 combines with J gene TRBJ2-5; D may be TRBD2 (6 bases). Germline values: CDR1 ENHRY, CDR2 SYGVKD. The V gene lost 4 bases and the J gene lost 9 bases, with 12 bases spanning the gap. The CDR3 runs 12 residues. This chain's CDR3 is CAISGRGSPQYF. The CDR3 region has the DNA TGTGCCATCAGTGGACGGGGGAGCCCCCAGTACTTC.

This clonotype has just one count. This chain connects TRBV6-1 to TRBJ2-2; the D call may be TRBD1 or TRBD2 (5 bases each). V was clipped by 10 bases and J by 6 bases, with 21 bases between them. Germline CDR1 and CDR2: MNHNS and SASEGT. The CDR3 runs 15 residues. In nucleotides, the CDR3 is TGTGCCACTGCGGCTCGGGCAGGGAGTCCCGGGGAGCTGTTTTTT. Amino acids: CATAARAGSPGELFF.